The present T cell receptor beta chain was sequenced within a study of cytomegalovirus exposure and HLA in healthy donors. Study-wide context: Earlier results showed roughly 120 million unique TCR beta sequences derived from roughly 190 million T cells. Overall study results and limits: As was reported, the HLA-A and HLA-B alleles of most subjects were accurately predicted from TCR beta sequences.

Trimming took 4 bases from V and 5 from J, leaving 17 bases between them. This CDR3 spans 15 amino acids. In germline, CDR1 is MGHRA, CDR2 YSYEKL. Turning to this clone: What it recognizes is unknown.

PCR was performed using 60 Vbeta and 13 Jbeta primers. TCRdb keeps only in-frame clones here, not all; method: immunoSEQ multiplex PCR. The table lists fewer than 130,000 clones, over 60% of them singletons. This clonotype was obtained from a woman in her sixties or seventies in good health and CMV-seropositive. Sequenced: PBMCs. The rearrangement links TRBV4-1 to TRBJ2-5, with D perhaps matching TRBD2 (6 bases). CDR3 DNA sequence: TGCGCCAGCAGCCCATCGGAGGGGATTAGGGAGACCCAGTACTTC. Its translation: CASSPSEGIRETQYF.